This TCR beta chain stems from a study of shared T cell receptors in the human thymus. CDR3 length: 16 amino acids. V shed 4 bases and J shed 5 bases, with 15 bases lying between them. Germline CDR1 is MNHEY and CDR2 is SVGAGI. Libraries were prepared by immunoSEQ multiplex PCR; TCRdb keeps only in-frame clonotypes and omits some of them. The sample contains 720,000 or so clones, over 75% of which appear only once. The sample also formed part of further work on human thymus T cells. As reported in that work: Corrective surgery for congenital heart defects was being performed on the healthy Finnish infants who were the donors. Resections obtained during corrective heart surgery supplied the thymus tissue. Blood and thymic repertoires both appeared biased in V and J gene usage. Highly overlapping thymic repertoires among unrelated individuals were reported in related research.

The chain links TRBV6-5 to TRBJ1-6, with D tentatively TRBD1 (6 bases). Sample: thymocytes. The receptor was derived from a girl under three years old with a congenital heart defect. CDR3 in DNA: TGTGCCAGCAGTTTTAGCCGGGACACTGATAATTCACCCCTCCACTTT. It encodes CASSFSRDTDNSPLHF.